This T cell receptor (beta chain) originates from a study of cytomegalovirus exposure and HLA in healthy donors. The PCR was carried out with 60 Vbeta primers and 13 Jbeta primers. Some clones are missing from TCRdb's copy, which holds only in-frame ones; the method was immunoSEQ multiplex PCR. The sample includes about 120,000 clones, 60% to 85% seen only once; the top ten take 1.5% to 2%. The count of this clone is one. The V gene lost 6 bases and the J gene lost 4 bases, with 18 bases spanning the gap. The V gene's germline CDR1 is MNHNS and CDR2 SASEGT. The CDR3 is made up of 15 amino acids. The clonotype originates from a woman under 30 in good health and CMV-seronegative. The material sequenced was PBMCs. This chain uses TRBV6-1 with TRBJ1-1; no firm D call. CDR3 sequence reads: CASRAGRGSSTEAFF. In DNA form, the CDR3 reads TGTGCCAGCAGGGCCGGGCGGGGAAGTAGCACTGAAGCTTTCTTT.